Presented here are 2 T cell receptor beta chains from one specimen sequenced in a study of CD8 T cells in ankylosing spondylitis. One entry per CDR3 protein results from TCRdb running MiXCR on the 5' RACE reads. The sample includes 130,000 or so distinct CDR3 sequences, approximately 6.8% of them seen just once. The sequenced material came from blood, either unsorted or a sorted T cell fraction (not recorded which). Receptors were obtained from a male donor with ankylosing spondylitis or in good health (not recorded which).

This chain joins TRBV5-5 and TRBJ2-7; 7 bases align to TRBD1. The CDR3 loop spans 14 amino acids. Germline V gives CDR1 SGHKS, CDR2 YYEKEE (reference sequence). The J segment lost 4 bases and the V segment lost 1 base, leaving 5 bases of the junction unmatched. Here the CDR3 DNA reads TGTGCCAGCAGCTTGATGGGGACAGCATACGAGCAGTACTTC. Its protein product is CASSLMGTAYEQYF.

This clonotype was detected a few times. This rearrangement joins TRBV6-5 to TRBJ2-3; D perhaps matches TRBD2 (7 bases). Germline V gene sequence: CDR1 MNHEY, CDR2 SVGAGI. CDR3 length: 15 amino acids. Trimming cost V 0 bases and J 3 bases, with 10 bases left between them. CDR3 DNA: TGTGCCAGCAGTTACTCGGGAGGGGGGACAGATACGCAGTATTTT. Translation: CASSYSGGGTDTQYF.